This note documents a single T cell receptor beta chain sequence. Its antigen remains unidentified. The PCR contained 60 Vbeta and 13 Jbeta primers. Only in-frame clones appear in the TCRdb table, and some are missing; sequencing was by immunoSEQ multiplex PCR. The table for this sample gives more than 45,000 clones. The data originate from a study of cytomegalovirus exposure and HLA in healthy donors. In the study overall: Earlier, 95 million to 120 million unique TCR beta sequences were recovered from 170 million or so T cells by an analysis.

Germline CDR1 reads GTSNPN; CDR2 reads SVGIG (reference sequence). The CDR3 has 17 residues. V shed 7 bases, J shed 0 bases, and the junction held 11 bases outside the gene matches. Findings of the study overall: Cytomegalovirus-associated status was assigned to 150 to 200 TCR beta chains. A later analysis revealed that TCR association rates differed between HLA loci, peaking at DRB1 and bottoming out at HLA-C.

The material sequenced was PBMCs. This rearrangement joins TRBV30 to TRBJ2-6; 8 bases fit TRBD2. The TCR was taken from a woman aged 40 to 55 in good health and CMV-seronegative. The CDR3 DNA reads TGTGCCTCCGGGGGGGGGCCCTTCAGCTCTGGGGCCAACGTCCTGACTTTC. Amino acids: CASGGGPFSSGANVLTF.